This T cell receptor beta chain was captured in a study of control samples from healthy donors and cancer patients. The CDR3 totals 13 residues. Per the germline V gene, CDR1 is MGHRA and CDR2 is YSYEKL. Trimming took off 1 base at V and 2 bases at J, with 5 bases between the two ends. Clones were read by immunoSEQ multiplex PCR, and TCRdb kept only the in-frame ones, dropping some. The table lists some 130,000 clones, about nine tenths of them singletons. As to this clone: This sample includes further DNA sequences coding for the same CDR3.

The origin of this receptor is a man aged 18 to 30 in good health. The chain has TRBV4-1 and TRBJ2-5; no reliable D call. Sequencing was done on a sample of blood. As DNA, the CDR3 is TGCGCCAGCAGCCAAGGGCAGCAAGAGACCCAGTACTTC. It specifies CASSQGQQETQYF.